This is a list of T cell receptor beta chains from one sample in a study of T cell changes during pregnancy in multiple sclerosis. Measured with immunoSEQ multiplex PCR; TCRdb has only the in-frame clones, and not every one. The data show just under 95,000 clones, 92% seen once. The material was peripheral blood, obtained in the first trimester of pregnancy. These TCRs come from a female donor with multiple sclerosis, enrolled in a pregnancy study. The CDR3 runs from the conserved cysteine through the conserved F or W. The order of the fields is CDR3 protein, CDR3 DNA, clone size, V gene, D gene, J gene. D genes are given only for firm matches. Size is omitted from some rows. Given values are once, few, many or a class for expanded clones.

CASSLEGQSEQYF	TGTGCCAGCAGCTTGGAGGGACAAAGCGAGCAGTACTTC	.	TRBV5-6	.	TRBJ2-7
CASSGGQNYGYTF	TGCGCCAGCAGCGGGGGACAGAACTATGGCTACACCTTC	.	TRBV5-1	TRBD1	TRBJ1-2
CASRYMPGEAFF	TGTGCCAGTAGATATATGCCGGGAGAAGCTTTCTTT	.	TRBV11-1	.	TRBJ1-1
CASSLDRSSGNTIYF	TGTGCCAGCAGTTTAGACAGGAGCTCTGGAAACACCATATATTTT	.	TRBV28	.	TRBJ1-3
CASSQGARANTEAFF	TGTGCCAGCAGTCAGGGGGCCCGGGCGAACACTGAAGCTTTCTTT	.	TRBV6-5	TRBD1	TRBJ1-1
CASKRPSQAKNIQYF	TGTGCCAGCAAGCGTCCCTCCCAAGCCAAAAACATTCAGTACTTC	once	TRBV2	.	TRBJ2-4
CASSSSGRSYEQYF	TGTGCCAGCAGCTCCAGCGGGAGATCCTACGAGCAGTACTTC	.	TRBV13	TRBD2	TRBJ2-7
CASSLSTSGRMSDTQYF	TGTGCCAGCAGTTTATCTACTAGCGGAAGAATGTCCGATACGCAGTATTTT	.	TRBV27	TRBD2	TRBJ2-3
CASSVAIPGSYNEQFF	TGTGCCAGCAGCGTAGCTATTCCAGGCTCCTACAATGAGCAGTTCTTC	once	TRBV9	.	TRBJ2-1
CARGLAGNTGELFF	TGTGCCAGGGGACTAGCGGGAAACACCGGGGAGCTGTTTTTT	few	TRBV2	TRBD2	TRBJ2-2
CASSPYSGWETQYF	TGCGCCAGCAGCCCCTACAGTGGTTGGGAGACCCAGTACTTC	once	TRBV5-1	.	TRBJ2-5
CASSTNTQRERSYNEQFF	TGTGCCAGCAGCACCAACACCCAGCGGGAGAGATCCTACAATGAGCAGTTCTTC	once	TRBV7-8	TRBD2	TRBJ2-1
CASSRWTGGAF	TGCGCCAGCAGCCGGTGGACAGGGGGTGCCTTC	few	TRBV5-1	TRBD1	TRBJ1-2
CASSLALGRNEQYF	TGTGCCAGCAGCTTAGCACTAGGTAGGAACGAGCAGTACTTC	.	TRBV11-2	.	TRBJ2-7
CASRPDPGQHFDTGELFF	TGCGCCAGCAGACCCGACCCGGGACAGCACTTTGACACCGGGGAGCTGTTTTTT	.	TRBV5-1	TRBD1	TRBJ2-2
CASSDIGAGGYTF	TGTGCCAGCAGTGATATCGGGGCGGGAGGCTACACCTTC	.	TRBV6-1	.	TRBJ1-2